Described below is a single TCR beta chain sequence and its context. The data stem from a study of blood T cell repertoires in COVID-19. Authors' analysis steps: It was from reference gene primer amplification that nucleated cell counts were estimated. Clones were sequenced by immunoSEQ multiplex PCR, and TCRdb holds only the in-frame ones, with some missing. The D gene and trimming were derived from the DNA, and the V and J assignments and clone size from that table. The sample holds around 100,000 clones; about 74% are singletons and the top ten take roughly 4%. Germline assignment: CDR1 SGDLS and CDR2 YYNGEE. V was pared by 0 bases and J by 5 bases, with 11 bases between. This CDR3 spans 14 amino acids.

The receptor comes from a man aged 65-85 years with COVID-19, enrolled during active disease. Sequencing was carried out using peripheral blood. This chain joins TRBV9 and TRBJ2-5; D is undetermined. The CDR3 bases are TGTGCCAGCAGCGTAGGCATGGCCGGGGAGACCCAGTACTTC. Translating gives CASSVGMAGETQYF.